This T cell receptor beta chain was recovered during a study of blood T cell repertoires in COVID-19. Across the whole study: Nucleic acid was either cDNA or gDNA, and it came from T cells, B-cell-depleted T cells, or PBMCs.

The V gene's germline CDR1 is MNHEY and CDR2 SVGEGT. The CDR3 runs 14 residues. With 7 bases removed from V and 5 bases from J, the gap between germline ends came to 17 bases. In the authors' methods: Nucleated cell counts were estimated from reference gene primer amplification. Some clones are missing from TCRdb's copy, which holds only in-frame ones; the method was immunoSEQ multiplex PCR. Clone size and V and J calls were adopted from that table, with D and trimming inferred from the DNA. The sample yields approximately 180,000 clones, roughly 87% seen once. The chain employs TRBV6-2 or TRBV6-3 and TRBJ1-1, with TRBD1 as a possible D gene (5 bases). Specimen: peripheral blood. The sequence came from an older woman with acute or convalescent COVID-19. Here the CDR3 DNA reads TGTGCCAGCAACCCAACCCGGGGGGGTACTGAAGCTTTCTTT. Translation gives CASNPTRGGTEAFF.